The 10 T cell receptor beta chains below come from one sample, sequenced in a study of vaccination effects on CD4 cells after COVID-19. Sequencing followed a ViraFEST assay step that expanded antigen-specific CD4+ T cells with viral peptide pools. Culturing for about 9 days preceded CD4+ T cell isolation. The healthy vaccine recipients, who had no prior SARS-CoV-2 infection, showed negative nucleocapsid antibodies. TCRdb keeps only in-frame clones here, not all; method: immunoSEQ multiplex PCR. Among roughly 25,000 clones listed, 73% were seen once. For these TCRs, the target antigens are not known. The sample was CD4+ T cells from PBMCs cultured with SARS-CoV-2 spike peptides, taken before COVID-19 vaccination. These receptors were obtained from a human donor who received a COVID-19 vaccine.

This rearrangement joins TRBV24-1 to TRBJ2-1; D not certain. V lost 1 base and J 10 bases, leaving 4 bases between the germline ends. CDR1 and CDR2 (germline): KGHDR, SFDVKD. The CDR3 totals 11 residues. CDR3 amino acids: CATSDLGEQFF. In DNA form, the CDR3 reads TGTGCCACCAGTGATTTAGGCGAGCAGTTCTTC.

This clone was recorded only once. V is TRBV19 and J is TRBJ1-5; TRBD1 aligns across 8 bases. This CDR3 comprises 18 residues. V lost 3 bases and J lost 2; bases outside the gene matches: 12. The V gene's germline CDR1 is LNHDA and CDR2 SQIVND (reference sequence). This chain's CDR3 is CASSIRTGRRGGNQPQHF. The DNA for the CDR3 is TGTGCCAGTAGTATCCGGACAGGGAGGAGAGGTGGCAATCAGCCCCAGCATTTT.

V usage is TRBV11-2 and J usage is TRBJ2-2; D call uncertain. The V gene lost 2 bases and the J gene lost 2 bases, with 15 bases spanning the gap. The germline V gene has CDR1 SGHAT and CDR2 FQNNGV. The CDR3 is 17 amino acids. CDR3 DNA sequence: TGTGCCAGCAGCTTAATTTCCCCCCGAATAAACACCGGGGAGCTGTTTTTT. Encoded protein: CASSLISPRINTGELFF. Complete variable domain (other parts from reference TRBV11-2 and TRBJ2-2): EAGVAQSPRYKIIEKRQSVAFWCNPISGHATLYWYQQILGQGPKLLIQFQNNGVVDDSQLPKDRFSAERLKGVDSTLKIQPAKLEDSAVYLCASSLISPRINTGELFFGEGSRLTVL.

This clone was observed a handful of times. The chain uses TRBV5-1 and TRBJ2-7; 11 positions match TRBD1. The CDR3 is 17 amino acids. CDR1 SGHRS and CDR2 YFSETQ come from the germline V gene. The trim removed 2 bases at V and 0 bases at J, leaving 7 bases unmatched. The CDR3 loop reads CASSFWDRGDSSYEQYF. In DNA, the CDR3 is TGCGCCAGCAGCTTTTGGGACAGGGGGGATAGCTCCTACGAGCAGTACTTC.

This CDR3 is CASSIAAADTQYF. DNA for the CDR3: TGTGCCAGTAGTATAGCGGCAGCAGATACGCAGTATTTT. V usage is TRBV19 and J usage is TRBJ2-3; no definite D call. The CDR3 spans 13 residues. V lost 1 base and J lost 4, with 6 bases in between. Germline CDR1 and CDR2: LNHDA and SQIVND (reference sequence).

The DNA for the CDR3 is TGTGCCAGCAGTGAAGGCTACAGGGCTAATTCACCCCTCCACTTT. Translating it yields CASSEGYRANSPLHF. The rearrangement links TRBV2 to TRBJ1-6, with a weak D call TRBD1 (6 bases). The CDR3 extends over 15 amino acids. Germline loops: CDR1 SNHLY, CDR2 FYNNEI. The ends were cut back, 1 base at V and 6 bases at J, with 10 bases in the middle. Variable domain in full (rest from reference TRBV2 and TRBJ1-6): EPEVTQTPSHQVTQMGQEVILRCVPISNHLYFYWYRQILGQKVEFLVSFYNNEISEKSEIFDDQFSVERPDGSNFTLKIRSTKLEDSAMYFCASSEGYRANSPLHFGNGTRLTVT.

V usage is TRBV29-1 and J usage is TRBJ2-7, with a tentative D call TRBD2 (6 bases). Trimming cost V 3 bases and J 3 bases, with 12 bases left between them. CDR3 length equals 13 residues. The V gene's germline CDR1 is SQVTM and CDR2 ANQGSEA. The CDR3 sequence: CSVEPGDNYEQYF. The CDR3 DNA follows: TGCAGCGTTGAGCCGGGAGATAACTACGAGCAGTACTTC.

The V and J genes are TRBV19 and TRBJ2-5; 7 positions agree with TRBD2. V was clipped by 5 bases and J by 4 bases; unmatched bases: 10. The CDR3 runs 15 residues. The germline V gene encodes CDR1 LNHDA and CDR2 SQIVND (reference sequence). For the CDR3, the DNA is TGTGCCAGTAGTGCGAGCGGGGCCGAGGGAGAGACCCAGTACTTC. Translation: CASSASGAEGETQYF.

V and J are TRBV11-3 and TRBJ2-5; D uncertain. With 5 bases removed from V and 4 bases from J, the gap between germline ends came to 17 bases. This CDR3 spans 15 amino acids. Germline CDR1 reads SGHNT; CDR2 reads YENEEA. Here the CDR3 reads CASSLGLMEGETQYF. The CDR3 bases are TGTGCCAGCAGCCTAGGCCTGATGGAAGGAGAGACCCAGTACTTC.

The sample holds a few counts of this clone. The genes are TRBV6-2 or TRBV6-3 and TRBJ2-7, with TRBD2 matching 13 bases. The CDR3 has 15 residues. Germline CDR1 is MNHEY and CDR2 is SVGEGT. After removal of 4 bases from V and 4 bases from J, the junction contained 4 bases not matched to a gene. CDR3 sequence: CASSLGLAGYYEQYF. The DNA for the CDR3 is TGTGCCAGCAGTTTGGGACTAGCGGGATATTACGAGCAGTACTTC.